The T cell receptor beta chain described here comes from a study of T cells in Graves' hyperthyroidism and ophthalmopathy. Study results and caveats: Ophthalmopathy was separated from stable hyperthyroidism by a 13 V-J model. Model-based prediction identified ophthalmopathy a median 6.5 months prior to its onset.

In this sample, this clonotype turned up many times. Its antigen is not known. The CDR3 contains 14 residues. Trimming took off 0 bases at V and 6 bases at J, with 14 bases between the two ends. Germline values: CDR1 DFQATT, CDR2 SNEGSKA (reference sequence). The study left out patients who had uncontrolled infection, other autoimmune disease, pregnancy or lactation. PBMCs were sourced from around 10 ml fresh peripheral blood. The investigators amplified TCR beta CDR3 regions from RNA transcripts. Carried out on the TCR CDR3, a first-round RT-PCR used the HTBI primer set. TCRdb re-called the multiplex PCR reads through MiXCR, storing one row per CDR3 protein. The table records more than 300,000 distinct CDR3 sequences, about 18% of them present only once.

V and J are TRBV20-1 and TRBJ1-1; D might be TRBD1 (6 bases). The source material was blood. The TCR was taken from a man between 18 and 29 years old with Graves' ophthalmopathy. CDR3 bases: TGCAGTGCTAGAGAAGGGGGGCCAAATTCTGAAGCTTTCTTT. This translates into CSAREGGPNSEAFF.